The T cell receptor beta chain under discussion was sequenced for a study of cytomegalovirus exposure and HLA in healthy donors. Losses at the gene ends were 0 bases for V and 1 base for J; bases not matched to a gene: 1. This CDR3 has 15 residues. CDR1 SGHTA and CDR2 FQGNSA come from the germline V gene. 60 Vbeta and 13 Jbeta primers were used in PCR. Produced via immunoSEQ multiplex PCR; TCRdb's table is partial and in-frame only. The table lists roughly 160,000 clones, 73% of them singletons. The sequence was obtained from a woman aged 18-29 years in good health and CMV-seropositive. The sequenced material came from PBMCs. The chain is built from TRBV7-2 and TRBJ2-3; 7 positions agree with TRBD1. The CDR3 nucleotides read TGTGCCAGCAGCTTAGCGGACAGGCGCACAGATACGCAGTATTTT. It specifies CASSLADRRTDTQYF.